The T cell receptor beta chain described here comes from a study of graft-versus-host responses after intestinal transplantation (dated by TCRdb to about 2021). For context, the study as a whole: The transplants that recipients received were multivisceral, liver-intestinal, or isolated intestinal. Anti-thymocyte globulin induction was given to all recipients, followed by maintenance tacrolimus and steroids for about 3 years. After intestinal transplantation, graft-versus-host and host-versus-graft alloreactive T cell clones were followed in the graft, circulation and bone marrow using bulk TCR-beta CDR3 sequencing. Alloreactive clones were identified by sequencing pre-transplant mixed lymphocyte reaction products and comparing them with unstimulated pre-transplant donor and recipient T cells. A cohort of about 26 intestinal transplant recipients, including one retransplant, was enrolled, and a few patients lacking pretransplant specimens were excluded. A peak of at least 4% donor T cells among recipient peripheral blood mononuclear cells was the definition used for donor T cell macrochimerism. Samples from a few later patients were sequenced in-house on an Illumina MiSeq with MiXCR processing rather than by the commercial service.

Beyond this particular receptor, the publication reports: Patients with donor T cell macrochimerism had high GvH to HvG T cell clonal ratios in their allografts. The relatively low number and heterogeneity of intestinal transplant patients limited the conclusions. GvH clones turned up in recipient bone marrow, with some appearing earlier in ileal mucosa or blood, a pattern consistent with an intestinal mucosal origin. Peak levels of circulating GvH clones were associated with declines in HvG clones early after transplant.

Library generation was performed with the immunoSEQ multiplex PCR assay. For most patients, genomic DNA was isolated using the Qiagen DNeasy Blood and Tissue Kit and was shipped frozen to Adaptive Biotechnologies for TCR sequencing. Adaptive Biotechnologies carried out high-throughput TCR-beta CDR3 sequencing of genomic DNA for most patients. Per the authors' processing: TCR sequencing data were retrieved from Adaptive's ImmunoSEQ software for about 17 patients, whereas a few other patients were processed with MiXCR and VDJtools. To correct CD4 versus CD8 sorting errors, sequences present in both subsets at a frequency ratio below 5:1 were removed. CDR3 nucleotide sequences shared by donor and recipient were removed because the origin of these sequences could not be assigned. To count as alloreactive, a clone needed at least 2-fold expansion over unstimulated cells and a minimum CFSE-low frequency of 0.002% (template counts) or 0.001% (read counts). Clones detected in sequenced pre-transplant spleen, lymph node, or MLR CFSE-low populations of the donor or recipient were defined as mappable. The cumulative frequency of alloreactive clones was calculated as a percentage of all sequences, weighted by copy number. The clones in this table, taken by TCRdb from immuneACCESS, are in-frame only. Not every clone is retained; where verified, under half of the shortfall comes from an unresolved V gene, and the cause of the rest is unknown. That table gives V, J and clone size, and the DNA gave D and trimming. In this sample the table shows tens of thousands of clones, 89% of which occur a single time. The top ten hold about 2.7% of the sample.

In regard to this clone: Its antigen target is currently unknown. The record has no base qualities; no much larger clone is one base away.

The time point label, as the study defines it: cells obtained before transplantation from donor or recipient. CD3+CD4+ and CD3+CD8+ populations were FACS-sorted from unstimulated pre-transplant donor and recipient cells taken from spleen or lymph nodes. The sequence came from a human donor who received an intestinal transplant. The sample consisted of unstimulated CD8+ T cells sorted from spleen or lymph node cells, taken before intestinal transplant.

The CDR3 reads as follows: CASTRLGDSFIAKNIQYF. The DNA sequence reads TGTGCCAGCACTCGGCTGGGGGACTCCTTTATAGCCAAAAACATTCAGTACTTC. The sequence joins TRBV11-1 to TRBJ2-4; the D segment could be TRBD2, given 6 matching bases. Reading the germline V gene (reference sequence) gives CDR1 SGHAT and CDR2 FQDESV. Trimming costs V 7 bases and J 0 bases, and their ends lie 22 bases apart. The CDR3 contains 18 residues, cysteine and phenylalanine counted. Of all the DNA, just the CDR3 is kept, 54 bases in frame from base 1. The variable domain in full, with residues beyond the CDR3 obtained from the reference TRBV11-1 and TRBJ2-4 genes, is EAEVAQSPRYKITEKSQAVAFWCDPISGHATLYWYRQILGQGPELLVQFQDESVVDDSQLPKDRFSAERLKGVDSTLKIQPAELGDSAMYLCASTRLGDSFIAKNIQYFGAGTRLSVL.